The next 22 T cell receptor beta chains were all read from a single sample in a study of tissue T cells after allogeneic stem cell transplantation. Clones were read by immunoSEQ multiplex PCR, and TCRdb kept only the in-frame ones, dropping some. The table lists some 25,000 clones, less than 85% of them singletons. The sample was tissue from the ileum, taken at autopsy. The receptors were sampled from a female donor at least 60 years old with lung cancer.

The CDR3 coding sequence is TGTGCCAGCAGCGCCGACAGGGTGAGAATGAACACTGAAGCTTTCTTT. This sequence encodes CASSADRVRMNTEAFF. V usage is TRBV11-2 and J usage is TRBJ1-1, with 7 bases aligning to TRBD1. The germline V gene has CDR1 SGHAT and CDR2 FQNNGV. Unmatched junction bases numbered 9, after V lost 5 bases and J lost 0 bases. The CDR3 contains 16 residues. Supplemented by reference TRBV11-2 and TRBJ1-1, the full variable domain reads EAGVAQSPRYKIIEKRQSVAFWCNPISGHATLYWYQQILGQGPKLLIQFQNNGVVDDSQLPKDRFSAERLKGVDSTLKIQPAKLEDSAVYLCASSADRVRMNTEAFFGQGTRLTVV.

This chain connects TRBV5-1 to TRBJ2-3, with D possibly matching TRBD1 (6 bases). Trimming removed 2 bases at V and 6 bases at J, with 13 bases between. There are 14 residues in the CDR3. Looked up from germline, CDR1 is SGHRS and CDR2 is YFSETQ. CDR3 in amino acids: CASSLGSGEDTQYF. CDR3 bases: TGCGCCAGCAGCTTAGGTTCAGGGGAGGATACGCAGTATTTT.

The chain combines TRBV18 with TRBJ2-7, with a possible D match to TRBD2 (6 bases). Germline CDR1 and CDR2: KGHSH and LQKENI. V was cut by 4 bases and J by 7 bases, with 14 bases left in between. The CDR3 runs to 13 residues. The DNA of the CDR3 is TGTGCCAGCTCACGCGGGACCCTCGAGGAGCAGTACTTC. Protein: CASSRGTLEEQYF.

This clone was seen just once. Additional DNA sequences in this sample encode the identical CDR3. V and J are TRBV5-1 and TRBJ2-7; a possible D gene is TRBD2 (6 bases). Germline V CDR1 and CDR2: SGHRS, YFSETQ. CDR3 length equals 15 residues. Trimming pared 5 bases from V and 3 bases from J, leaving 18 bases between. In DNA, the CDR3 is TGCGCCAGCAGTGTGGGGGGTAGCCGGGGCTACGAGCAGTACTTC. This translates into CASSVGGSRGYEQYF.

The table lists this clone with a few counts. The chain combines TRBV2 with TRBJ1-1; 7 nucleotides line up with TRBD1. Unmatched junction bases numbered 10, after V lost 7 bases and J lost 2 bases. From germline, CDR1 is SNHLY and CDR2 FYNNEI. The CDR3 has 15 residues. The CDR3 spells CASTRRGGSNTEAFF. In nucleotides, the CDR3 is TGTGCCAGCACTCGCAGGGGGGGCAGTAACACTGAAGCTTTCTTT.

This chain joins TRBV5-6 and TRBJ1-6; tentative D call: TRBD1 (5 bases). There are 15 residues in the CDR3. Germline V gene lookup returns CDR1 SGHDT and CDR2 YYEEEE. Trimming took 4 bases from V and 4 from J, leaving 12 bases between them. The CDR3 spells CASSRDRFYNSPLHF. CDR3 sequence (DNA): TGTGCCAGCAGCCGCGACAGATTTTATAATTCACCCCTCCACTTT.

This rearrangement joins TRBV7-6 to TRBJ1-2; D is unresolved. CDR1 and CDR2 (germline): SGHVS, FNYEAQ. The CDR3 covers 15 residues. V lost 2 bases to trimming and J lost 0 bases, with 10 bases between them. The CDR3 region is CASSLTNGANYGYTF. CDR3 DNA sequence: TGTGCCAGCAGCTTAACGAACGGAGCTAACTATGGCTACACCTTC.

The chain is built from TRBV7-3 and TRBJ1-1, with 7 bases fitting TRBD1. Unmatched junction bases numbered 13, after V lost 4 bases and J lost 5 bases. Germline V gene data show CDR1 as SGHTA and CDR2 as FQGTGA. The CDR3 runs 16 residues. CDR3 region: CASSSDRVGVRTEAFF. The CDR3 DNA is TGTGCCAGCAGCTCAGACAGGGTCGGGGTTAGGACTGAAGCTTTCTTT.

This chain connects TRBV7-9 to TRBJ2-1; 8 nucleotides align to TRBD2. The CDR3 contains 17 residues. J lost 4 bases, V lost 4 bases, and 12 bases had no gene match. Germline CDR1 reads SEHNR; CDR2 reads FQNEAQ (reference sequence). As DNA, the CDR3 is TGTGCCAGCAGCTCAACCCGGGAGGGCAGAAGGTACAATGAGCAGTTCTTC. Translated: CASSSTREGRRYNEQFF.

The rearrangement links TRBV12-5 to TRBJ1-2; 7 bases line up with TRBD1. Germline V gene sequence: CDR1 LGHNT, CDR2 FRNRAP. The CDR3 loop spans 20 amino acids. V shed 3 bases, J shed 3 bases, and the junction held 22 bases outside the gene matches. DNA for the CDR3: TGTGCTAGTGGTTTCCCCTCACTATTAAAAAAGGGCAGGGGGGACTATGGCTACACCTTC. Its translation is CASGFPSLLKKGRGDYGYTF.

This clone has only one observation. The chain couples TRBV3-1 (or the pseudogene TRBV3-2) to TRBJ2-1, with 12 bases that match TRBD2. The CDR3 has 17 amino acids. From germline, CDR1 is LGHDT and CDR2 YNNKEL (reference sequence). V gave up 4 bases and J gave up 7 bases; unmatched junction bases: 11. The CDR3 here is CASSRPSGTSGRNEQFF. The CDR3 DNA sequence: TGTGCCAGCAGCCGCCCTTCCGGGACTAGCGGGCGAAATGAGCAGTTCTTC.

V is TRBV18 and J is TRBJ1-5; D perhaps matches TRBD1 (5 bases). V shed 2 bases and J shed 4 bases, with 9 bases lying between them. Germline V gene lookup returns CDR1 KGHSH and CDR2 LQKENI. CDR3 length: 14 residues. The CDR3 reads CASSPNRYNQPQHF. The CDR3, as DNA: TGTGCCAGCTCACCAAACAGGTATAATCAGCCCCAGCATTTT. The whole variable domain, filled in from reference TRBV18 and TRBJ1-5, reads NAGVMQNPRHLVRRRGQEARLRCSPMKGHSHVYWYRQLPEEGLKFMVYLQKENIIDESGMPKERFSAEFPKEGPSILRIQQVVRGDSAAYFCASSPNRYNQPQHFGDGTRLSIL.

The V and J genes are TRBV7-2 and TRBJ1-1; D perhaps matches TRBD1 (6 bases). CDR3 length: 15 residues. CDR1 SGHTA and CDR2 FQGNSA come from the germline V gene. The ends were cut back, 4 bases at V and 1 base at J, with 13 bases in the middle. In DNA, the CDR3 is TGTGCCAGCAGCTGGGACATTCAGGGGAACACTGAAGCTTTCTTT. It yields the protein CASSWDIQGNTEAFF.

CDR3 sequence reads: CATSDYRVGKDTQYF. In DNA form, the CDR3 reads TGTGCCACCAGTGATTACAGGGTGGGGAAAGATACGCAGTATTTT. This chain joins TRBV24-1 and TRBJ2-3; weak D call: TRBD1 (6 bases). The CDR3 consists of 15 residues. Germline V gene sequence: CDR1 KGHDR, CDR2 SFDVKD. V lost 2 bases and J 5 bases, leaving 13 bases between the germline ends.

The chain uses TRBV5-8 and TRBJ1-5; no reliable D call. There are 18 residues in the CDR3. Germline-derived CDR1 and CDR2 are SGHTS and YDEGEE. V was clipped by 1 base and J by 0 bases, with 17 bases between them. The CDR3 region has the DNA TGTGCCAGCAGCTTGTTTTCCGGGTCGATCAGTAGCAATCAGCCCCAGCATTTT. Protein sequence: CASSLFSGSISSNQPQHF.

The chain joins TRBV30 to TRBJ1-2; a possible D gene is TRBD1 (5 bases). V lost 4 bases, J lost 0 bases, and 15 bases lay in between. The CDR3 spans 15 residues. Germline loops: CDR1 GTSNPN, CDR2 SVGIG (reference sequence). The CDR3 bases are TGTGCCTGGAATGCCGGACACCTAGCTAACTATGGCTACACCTTC. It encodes CAWNAGHLANYGYTF.

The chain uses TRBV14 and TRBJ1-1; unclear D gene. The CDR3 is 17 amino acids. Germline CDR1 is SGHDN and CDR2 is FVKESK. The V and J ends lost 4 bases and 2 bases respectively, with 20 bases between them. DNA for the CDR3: TGTGCCAGCAGCCCCCCCAGCAGAACGTGGGCCAACACTGAAGCTTTCTTT. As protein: CASSPPSRTWANTEAFF.

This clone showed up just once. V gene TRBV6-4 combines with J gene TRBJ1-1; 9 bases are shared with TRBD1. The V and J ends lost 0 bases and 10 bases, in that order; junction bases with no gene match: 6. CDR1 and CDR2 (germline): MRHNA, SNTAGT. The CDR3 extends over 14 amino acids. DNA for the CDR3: TGTGCCAGCAGTGACTCCGGGACAGGGTTAGTAGCTTTCTTT. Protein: CASSDSGTGLVAFF.

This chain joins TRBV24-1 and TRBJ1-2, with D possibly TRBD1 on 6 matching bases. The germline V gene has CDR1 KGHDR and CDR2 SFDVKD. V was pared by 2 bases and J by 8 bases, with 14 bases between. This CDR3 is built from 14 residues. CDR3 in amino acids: CATSDSGEERGYTF. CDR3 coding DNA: TGTGCCACCAGTGATTCAGGGGAGGAGAGGGGCTACACCTTC.

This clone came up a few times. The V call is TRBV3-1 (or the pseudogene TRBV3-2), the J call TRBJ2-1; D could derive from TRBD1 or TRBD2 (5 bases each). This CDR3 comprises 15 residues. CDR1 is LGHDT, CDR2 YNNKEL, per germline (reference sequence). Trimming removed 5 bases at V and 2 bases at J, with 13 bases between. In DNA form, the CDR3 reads TGTGCCAGCAGCGGGGGTGTCGGTCCCTACAATGAGCAGTTCTTC. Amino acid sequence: CASSGGVGPYNEQFF.

The CDR3 DNA follows: TGTGCCAGTATTTCCAGGACACACTCTGGAAACACCATATATTTT. Its translation is CASISRTHSGNTIYF. The V call is TRBV19, the J call TRBJ1-3; a possible D gene is TRBD1 (5 bases). In germline, CDR1 is LNHDA, CDR2 SQIVND (reference sequence). Trimming took 7 bases from V and 0 from J, leaving 13 bases between them. The CDR3 has 15 amino acids.

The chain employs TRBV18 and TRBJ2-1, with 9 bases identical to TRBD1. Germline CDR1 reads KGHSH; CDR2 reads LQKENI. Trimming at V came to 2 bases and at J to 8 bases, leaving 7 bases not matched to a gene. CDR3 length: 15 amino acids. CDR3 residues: CASSPGTGRGDEQFF. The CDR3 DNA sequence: TGTGCCAGCTCACCAGGGACAGGGAGAGGCGATGAGCAGTTCTTC.